What follows are 27 T cell receptor beta chains derived from one specimen sequenced in a study of blood T cell repertoires in COVID-19. Generated by immunoSEQ multiplex PCR, the TCRdb table keeps only in-frame clones and is missing some. The table shows around 85,000 clones, with roughly 86% occurring only once. Sequenced: peripheral blood. These TCRs come from a man aged 45-65 years with active COVID-19.

This clone was picked up one time. This chain links TRBV2 with TRBJ2-1; 7 positions match TRBD2. V lost 6 bases and J lost 0; bases outside the gene matches: 8. The CDR3 sequence is 16 residues long. Per the germline V gene, CDR1 is SNHLY and CDR2 is FYNNEI. For the CDR3, the DNA is TGTGCCAGCAGAGCTCCGGGACTAACCTCCTACAATGAGCAGTTCTTC. Amino acids: CASRAPGLTSYNEQFF.

This clone was found once. The gene calls are TRBV6-2 or TRBV6-3 and TRBJ2-3; 12 bases align to TRBD2. The CDR3 runs 15 residues. J lost 4 bases, V lost 4 bases, and 3 bases had no gene match. Per the germline V gene, CDR1 is MNHEY and CDR2 is SVGEGT. This CDR3 reads CASSFSSGGADTQYF. CDR3 nucleotide sequence: TGTGCCAGCAGTTTTTCTAGCGGGGGGGCAGATACGCAGTATTTT.

This sequence joins TRBV4-3 and TRBJ1-4; D gene unclear. V lost 0 bases to trimming and J lost 6 bases, with 11 bases between them. This CDR3 has 15 residues. The germline V gene has CDR1 LGHNA and CDR2 YSLEER. The CDR3 DNA follows: TGCGCCAGCAGCCAAGATCGAGGAAACTATGAAAAACTGTTTTTT. Its translation is CASSQDRGNYEKLFF.

The J gene is TRBJ1-1, the V gene TRBV5-1; a weak D match, TRBD1 (6 bases). V was pared by 0 bases and J by 1 base, with 7 bases between. This CDR3 is built from 14 residues. Germline loops: CDR1 SGHRS, CDR2 YFSETQ. DNA of the CDR3: TGCGCCAGCAGCTTGGTAGGGGGGAACACTGAAGCTTTCTTT. This translates into CASSLVGGNTEAFF.

The gene calls are TRBV28 and TRBJ2-7, with a weak D call TRBD1 (6 bases). Trimming removed 3 bases at V and 5 bases at J, with 11 bases between. Per germline, CDR1 MDHEN and CDR2 SYDVKM. The CDR3 runs 13 residues. The CDR3 nucleotides read TGTGCCAGCAGTTTCCCAGGGGACCACGAGCAGTACTTC. Its protein is CASSFPGDHEQYF.

The chain carries TRBV9 and TRBJ2-7; D may be TRBD2 (7 bases). There are 16 residues in the CDR3. The germline V gene has CDR1 SGDLS and CDR2 YYNGEE. The germline V and J ends were trimmed by 0 bases and 6 bases, with 19 bases remaining between them. This CDR3 reads CASSVVGGPFGREQYF. In DNA form, the CDR3 reads TGTGCCAGCAGCGTAGTGGGGGGGCCCTTCGGGCGCGAGCAGTACTTC.

Only a few counts were recorded for this clone. The chain recombines TRBV7-9 with TRBJ2-2, with 9 bases identical to TRBD2. V trimming: 6 bases; J trimming: 2 bases; junction bases outside the gene matches: 7. Germline V lookup: CDR1 SEHNR, CDR2 FQNEAQ (reference sequence). This CDR3 is 16 amino acids long. This chain's CDR3 is CASSFTSGPNTGELFF. DNA of the CDR3: TGTGCCAGCAGTTTTACTAGCGGGCCTAACACCGGGGAGCTGTTTTTT.

This sequence joins TRBV11-2 and TRBJ1-3; D is unresolved. V was shortened by 2 bases and J by 2 bases, with 13 bases between the two germline ends. CDR1 SGHAT and CDR2 FQNNGV come from the germline V gene. This CDR3 is built from 16 residues. The CDR3 DNA is TGTGCCAGCAGCTTATTGTTGGCCAGCGCTGGAAACACCATATATTTT. Residues: CASSLLLASAGNTIYF.

This chain links TRBV20-1 with TRBJ1-1, with 9 nucleotides matching TRBD1. Germline-derived CDR1 and CDR2 are DFQATT and SNEGSKA (reference sequence). This CDR3 has 11 amino acids. The CDR3 DNA follows: TGCAGGGGACAGGGAGGCACTGAAGCTTTCTTT. Its protein is CRGQGGTEAFF.

The chain links TRBV3-1 (or the pseudogene TRBV3-2) to TRBJ1-4; 9 nucleotides line up with TRBD1. J lost 8 bases, V lost 5 bases, and 15 bases had no gene match. The CDR3 is 17 residues long. The germline CDR1 and CDR2 sequences are LGHDT and YNNKEL (reference sequence). The CDR3 here is CASSIRDRAIQREKLFF. The CDR3 DNA reads as TGTGCCAGCAGCATCCGGGACAGGGCGATTCAGCGGGAAAAACTGTTTTTT.

This clone is medium-sized by share. The CDR3 DNA reads TGCAGTGCCACGATCGGAGAGACCCAGTACTTC. Translation gives CSATIGETQYF. The chain joins TRBV20-1 to TRBJ2-5; D gene unclear. Trimming stripped 6 bases from V and 4 bases from J, with 9 bases between. CDR1 is DFQATT and CDR2 is SNEGSKA in the germline V gene (reference sequence). CDR3 size: 11 residues.

V is TRBV9 and J is TRBJ2-1, with 9 bases fitting TRBD2. Germline trimming cut 0 bases from V and 4 bases from J; bases unmatched to any gene: 2. Germline V gene data show CDR1 as SGDLS and CDR2 as YYNGEE. The CDR3 is 15 amino acids. The CDR3 DNA follows: TGTGCCAGCAGCGTAGAGCTAGCGGGGTACAATGAGCAGTTCTTC. Translated, it gives CASSVELAGYNEQFF.

The chain joins TRBV7-3 to TRBJ2-3, with D possibly being TRBD1 (5 bases). The ends were cut back, 4 bases at V and 0 bases at J, with 14 bases in the middle. The CDR3 covers 16 residues. Germline V CDR1 and CDR2: SGHTA, FQGTGA. The CDR3 DNA sequence: TGTGCCAGCAGCTCTAAAGTACAGGTTAGCACAGATACGCAGTATTTT. Protein product: CASSSKVQVSTDTQYF.

CDR3 sequence reads: CASSTKGSTEAFF. CDR3 DNA sequence: TGTGCCAGTAGTACTAAGGGGTCCACTGAAGCTTTCTTT. The V call is TRBV19, the J call TRBJ1-1; D is possibly TRBD1 (5 bases). V dropped 4 bases and J dropped 4 bases, with 10 bases sitting between them. CDR3 size: 13 residues. Germline-derived CDR1 and CDR2 are LNHDA and SQIVND (reference sequence).

The chain is built from TRBV27 and TRBJ2-1; D is uncertain. The CDR3 totals 15 residues. Looked up from germline, CDR1 is MNHEY and CDR2 is SMNVEV (reference sequence). The V end lost 5 bases, the J end lost 4 bases, and 15 bases lay between the germline ends. The CDR3 DNA sequence: TGTGCCAGCAGTGCCAGTTACCCCATGTACAATGAGCAGTTCTTC. This encodes CASSASYPMYNEQFF.

This clone showed up just once. The chain recombines TRBV30 with TRBJ2-4; 8 nucleotides agree with TRBD1. This CDR3 is 16 amino acids long. V lost 0 bases, J lost 3 bases, and 7 bases stayed unmatched. Germline CDR1 is GTSNPN and CDR2 is SVGIG (reference sequence). The CDR3, as DNA: TGTGCCTGGAGTGTAGGGCAGGGGGCGGGCAAAAACATTCAGTACTTC. Protein: CAWSVGQGAGKNIQYF.

The rearrangement links TRBV25-1 to TRBJ1-4, with 8 nucleotides matching TRBD1. Trimming cost V 5 bases and J 6 bases; bases outside gene matches: 5. The CDR3 runs to 14 residues. Germline V gene lookup returns CDR1 MGHDK and CDR2 SYGVNS. The CDR3 protein is CASSRTGSDEKLFF. CDR3 DNA: TGTGCCAGCAGTCGGACAGGGTCAGATGAAAAACTGTTTTTT.

V is TRBV2 and J is TRBJ2-1; 7 bases are shared with TRBD2. Trimming removed 6 bases from V and 7 bases from J; junction bases left unmatched: 6. This CDR3 has 13 residues. Per germline, CDR1 SNHLY and CDR2 FYNNEI. CDR3 sequence (DNA): TGTGCCAGCAGGCTTGGGGGGGTGAATGAGCAGTTCTTC. Its protein product is CASRLGGVNEQFF.

The chain joins TRBV27 to TRBJ1-2, with 9 bases fitting TRBD1. The CDR3 is made up of 13 amino acids. Germline loops: CDR1 MNHEY, CDR2 SMNVEV (reference sequence). Germline trimming cut 7 bases from V and 8 bases from J; bases unmatched to any gene: 8. The CDR3 loop is CASTPGQGSGYTF. DNA of the CDR3: TGTGCCAGCACCCCGGGACAGGGTAGCGGCTACACCTTC.

The chain employs TRBV10-3 and TRBJ2-7; D may be TRBD1 (5 bases). The CDR3 contains 15 residues. Germline V lookup: CDR1 ENHRY, CDR2 SYGVKD. V was pared by 5 bases and J by 2 bases, with 16 bases between. CDR3 sequence: CAISSFETETYEQYF. DNA of the CDR3: TGTGCCATCAGTTCCTTTGAGACAGAGACCTACGAGCAGTACTTC.

The V gene is TRBV7-2, the J gene TRBJ2-7; maybe TRBD1 (6 bases). This CDR3 contains 14 residues. Germline V lookup: CDR1 SGHTA, CDR2 FQGNSA. The V and J ends lost 5 bases and 2 bases respectively, with 13 bases between them. The CDR3, as DNA: TGTGCCAGCAGCCGGGACACCCTGACCTACGAGCAGTACTTC. Protein product: CASSRDTLTYEQYF.

The chain is built from TRBV5-1 and TRBJ1-4; no clear D gene. The germline V gene encodes CDR1 SGHRS and CDR2 YFSETQ. The CDR3 consists of 12 residues. V was pared by 4 bases and J by 6 bases, with 7 bases between. CDR3 in amino acids: CASSLQDEKLFF. CDR3 in DNA: TGCGCCAGCAGCCTCCAGGATGAAAAACTGTTTTTT. Using reference TRBV5-1 and TRBJ1-4 for the parts outside the CDR3, the full variable domain is KAGVTQTPRYLIKTRGQQVTLSCSPISGHRSVSWYQQTPGQGLQFLFEYFSETQRNKGNFPGRFSGRQFSNSRSEMNVSTLELGDSALYLCASSLQDEKLFFGSGTQLSVL.

There are a few counts of this clone. The chain is built from TRBV28 and TRBJ1-4; D remains ambiguous. Trimming left V 2 bases short and J 2 bases short, with 6 bases between. Germline V gene lookup returns CDR1 MDHEN and CDR2 SYDVKM. This CDR3 contains 14 residues. CDR3 sequence reads: CASSLAGTNEKLFF. The DNA for the CDR3 is TGTGCCAGCAGTTTAGCGGGGACTAATGAAAAACTGTTTTTT.

This sequence joins TRBV18 and TRBJ1-1; 9 bases agree with TRBD1. Per the germline V gene, CDR1 is KGHSH and CDR2 is LQKENI. V was pared by 8 bases and J by 1 base, with 8 bases of the junction left unmatched. This CDR3 comprises 15 residues. CDR3 region: CASRPADRGNTEAFF. CDR3 bases: TGTGCCAGCCGACCCGCGGACAGGGGGAACACTGAAGCTTTCTTT.

The rearrangement links TRBV11-2 to TRBJ2-2; D perhaps matches TRBD1 (5 bases). The CDR3 runs to 17 residues. V shed 5 bases and J shed 0 bases, with 16 bases lying between them. CDR1 and CDR2 (germline): SGHAT, FQNNGV. DNA of the CDR3: TGTGCCAGCAGCCTCTTTCTGACAGCAGCGAACACCGGGGAGCTGTTTTTT. This sequence encodes CASSLFLTAANTGELFF.

V is TRBV4-3 and J is TRBJ1-3, with 7 bases that match TRBD1. Germline loops: CDR1 LGHNA, CDR2 YSLEER. The CDR3 loop spans 14 amino acids. Trimming took 3 bases from V and 2 from J; bases not matched to a gene: 1. In nucleotides, the CDR3 is TGCGCCAGCAGCCAGACAGGGACTGGAAACACCATATATTTT. Its protein is CASSQTGTGNTIYF.

V and J are TRBV19 and TRBJ1-2, with D possibly matching TRBD1 (6 bases). CDR3 length equals 13 residues. Germline V CDR1 and CDR2: LNHDA, SQIVND (reference sequence). Trimming shortened V by 3 bases and J by 6 bases, and 11 bases separated the two germline ends. The chain's CDR3 is CASSIYTGNGYTF. The CDR3 bases are TGTGCCAGTAGTATCTATACAGGGAATGGCTACACCTTC.